A selection of T cell receptor beta chains follows, all from one sample in a study of T cell responses to AZD1222 COVID-19 vaccine. Profiling relied on immunoSEQ multiplex PCR, and the TCRdb table lists in-frame clones only, not all of them. The table includes 75,000 to 95,000 clones, about 91% detected once. Here the sequenced sample was peripheral blood, taken 28 days after the second dose of the MenACWY control vaccine. These receptors were taken from an adult who received the MenACWY meningococcal vaccine as a control. The CDR3 runs from the conserved cysteine through the conserved F or W. D genes are given only for firm matches. The size entry is marked missing in some rows and otherwise reads once, few, many or a size class.

D gene: .
V gene: TRBV13
clone size: .
J gene: TRBJ2-5
CDR3 DNA: TGTGCCAGCAGCCCCGGGGGACTGAACCAAGAGACCCAGTACTTC
CDR3 protein: CASSPGGLNQETQYF

D gene: .
V gene: TRBV4-1
clone size: .
J gene: TRBJ1-2
CDR3 DNA: TGCGCCAGCACCCAAGATTTAGGATTAGCTAACTATGGCTACACCTTC
CDR3 protein: CASTQDLGLANYGYTF

D gene: TRBD1
V gene: TRBV28
clone size: .
J gene: TRBJ1-5
CDR3 DNA: TGTGCCAGCAGTTCCCCTGGACAGGATCAGCCCCAGCATTTT
CDR3 protein: CASSSPGQDQPQHF

D gene: .
V gene: TRBV15
clone size: .
J gene: TRBJ2-5
CDR3 DNA: TGTGCCACCAGCAGAGATTTTCGAGAGACCCAGTACTTC
CDR3 protein: CATSRDFRETQYF

D gene: .
V gene: TRBV5-1
clone size: .
J gene: TRBJ1-4
CDR3 DNA: TGCGCCAGCAGCCCCCAGGGGACGAAAACTAATGAAAAACTGTTTTTT
CDR3 protein: CASSPQGTKTNEKLFF

D gene: .
V gene: TRBV9
clone size: .
J gene: TRBJ2-3
CDR3 DNA: TGTGCCACCTCATTAGATACGCAGTATTTT
CDR3 protein: CATSLDTQYF

D gene: .
V gene: TRBV30
clone size: .
J gene: TRBJ1-2
CDR3 DNA: TGTGCCTGGAGTGCAATGATCCATGCGGATGGCTACACCTTC
CDR3 protein: CAWSAMIHADGYTF

D gene: .
V gene: TRBV12-3/TRBV12-4
clone size: .
J gene: TRBJ1-1
CDR3 DNA: TGTGCCAGCAGACTGTGGGGGAACACTGAAGCTTTCTTT
CDR3 protein: CASRLWGNTEAFF

D gene: .
V gene: TRBV7-8
clone size: .
J gene: TRBJ1-5
CDR3 DNA: TGTGCCAGCGCCGGGGGGGGTACCCAGCCCCAGCATTTT
CDR3 protein: CASAGGGTQPQHF

D gene: .
V gene: TRBV7-2
clone size: few
J gene: TRBJ2-2
CDR3 DNA: TGTGCCAGCAGCTTAGTGTCAGATAACACCGGGGAGCTGTTTTTT
CDR3 protein: CASSLVSDNTGELFF

D gene: .
V gene: TRBV5-5
clone size: .
J gene: TRBJ1-1
CDR3 DNA: TGTGCCAGCAGCCCGCAGCACAACAGGGACACTGAAGCTTTCTTT
CDR3 protein: CASSPQHNRDTEAFF